This TCR beta chain is from a study of high-grade serous ovarian cancer treatment subgroups. Study-wide context: On average, approximately 15,000 reads and thousands of unique TCR beta rearrangements were obtained per sample.

Study-wide findings and caveats: Only CDR3 was analyzed; CDR1 and CDR2 were not. TCR clonal relatedness correlated positively with neoantigen level. Different patients shared almost no repertoire; same-patient tumors shared 0.11 to 0.79.

The tumor samples were collected prior to definitive surgery or chemotherapy. For this clone: As yet, its antigen is unknown.

Generated by immunoSEQ multiplex PCR, the TCRdb table keeps only in-frame clones and is missing some. The sample lists approximately 5,700 clones, roughly 62% occurring once. Germline V gives CDR1 SEHNR, CDR2 FQNEAQ (reference sequence). This CDR3 is built from 14 residues. V lost 0 bases, J lost 7 bases, and 4 bases stayed unmatched. Source material: tumor tissue. The receptor's source is a human donor with high-grade serous ovarian cancer. J is TRBJ1-2 and V is TRBV7-9; TRBD1 matches at 8 bases. The CDR3 DNA is TGTGCCAGCAGCTTAGCGACAGGGGTTCGTGGCTACACCTTC. It yields the protein CASSLATGVRGYTF.